Included here is one T cell receptor (beta chain) sequence, with context. The V gene's germline CDR1 is SEHNR and CDR2 FQNEAQ (reference sequence). The CDR3 length is 14 residues. Trimming removed 2 bases at V and 7 bases at J, with 14 bases between. The data were produced by immunoSEQ multiplex PCR, yet TCRdb's version contains in-frame clones alone and is incomplete. The data hold tens of thousands of clones, with 91% observed a single time. The sample is drawn from a study of control samples from healthy donors and cancer patients. V and J are TRBV7-9 and TRBJ1-1; the D is unclear. This clonotype was obtained from a man aged 25-40 years with colorectal cancer. The sequenced material came from PBMCs. This CDR3 is CASSLKRRVDEAFF. The CDR3 nucleotides read TGTGCCAGCAGCTTAAAGAGACGGGTGGATGAAGCTTTCTTT.